The rows below give T cell receptor beta chains drawn from one sample of a study of CD8 T cells in Susac syndrome. TCRdb analysed the immunoSEQ multiplex PCR reads with MiXCR anew, one entry per CDR3 protein. The sample includes 40,000 to 55,000 distinct CDR3 sequences, more than 85% of them seen just once. Sequences were obtained from CD8+ T cells from PBMCs. Receptors originate from a human donor in good health. Both conserved end residues are part of each CDR3. A D gene is named only where the DNA matches it firmly. Size tells how often a clone was seen (once, few, many) or the class of an expanded clone, and some rows leave it out.

>.|.|14|TRBJ1-3|TRBV10-3
TGTGCCACCGGAGAACTTTCGACTGGAAACACCATATATTTT
CATGELSTGNTIYF
>.|.|17|TRBJ1-5|TRBV7-9
TGTGCCAGCAGCTTAGCCCGCGACAGAGACGAGCATCAGCCCCAGCATTTT
CASSLARDRDEHQPQHF
>few|.|17|TRBJ1-5|TRBV7-9
TGTGCCAGCAGCAGCATGGCGGCGGGGGTCGCGGGTCAGCCCCAGCATTTT
CASSSMAAGVAGQPQHF
>.|.|15|TRBJ1-5|TRBV27
TGTGCCAGCAGTTTAGCTCCGGGTAGCAATCAGCCCCAGCATTTT
CASSLAPGSNQPQHF
>.|.|15|TRBJ2-7|TRBV7-8
TGTGCCAGCAGCCGAGGGACCGAGTTCTCCTACGAGCAGTACTTC
CASSRGTEFSYEQYF
>.|.|12|TRBJ2-7|TRBV29-1
TGCAGGTGGGAGGGACAGCCCTACGAGCAGTACTTC
CRWEGQPYEQYF
>.|.|12|TRBJ2-7|TRBV29-1
TGCAGCGTTTTTGGGGACCTCTACGAGCAGTACTTC
CSVFGDLYEQYF
>.|TRBD1|16|TRBJ1-5|TRBV5-6
TGTGCCAGCAGCTTGTACACAGGGGGCCTCACTCAGCCCCAGCATTTT
CASSLYTGGLTQPQHF
>.|TRBD1|16|TRBJ1-1|TRBV7-2
TGTGCCAGCAGCTCCATAGACAGGGAAAGAAACACTGAAGCTTTCTTT
CASSSIDRERNTEAFF
>.|.|16|TRBJ1-3|TRBV7-9
TGTGCCAGCAGCCCCCCGGAGGGGAAGGCTGGAAACACCATATATTTT
CASSPPEGKAGNTIYF
>.|.|16|TRBJ2-7|TRBV2
TGTGCCAGCAGCCTCAGCTTGACAGCCACTCGAGGCGAGCAGTACTTC
CASSLSLTATRGEQYF
>.|TRBD2|14|TRBJ2-3|TRBV7-9
TGTGCCAGTCGGACTAGCGGGAGAACAGATACGCAGTATTTT
CASRTSGRTDTQYF
>.|TRBD1|16|TRBJ1-1|TRBV7-2
TGTGCCAGCAGCTCCGGGACAGGGGGCCTGGGCACTGAAGCTTTCTTT
CASSSGTGGLGTEAFF
>.|.|12|TRBJ1-1|TRBV29-1
TGCAGCGCTTTGCAGGGTGGCACTGAAGCTTTCTTT
CSALQGGTEAFF
>.|TRBD1|18|TRBJ2-1|TRBV20-1
TGCAGTGCTAGTGGAGGGGGTGGACAGGGAGCTTCCTACAATGAGCAGTTCTTC
CSASGGGGQGASYNEQFF
>.|.|16|TRBJ1-3|TRBV4-1
TGCGCCAGCAGCCAAGAAGGGCCCGGCTCTGGAAACACCATATATTTT
CASSQEGPGSGNTIYF
>.|.|14|TRBJ2-7|TRBV6-2/TRBV6-3
TGTGCCAGCAGTCGGCCGCAGGGTCCGTACGAGCAGTACTTC
CASSRPQGPYEQYF
>once|.|12|TRBJ2-1|TRBV7-9
TGTGCCAGCAGCTCCCTGGAGGGTGAGCAGTTCTTC
CASSSLEGEQFF
>.|.|14|TRBJ2-7|TRBV4-3
TGCGCCAGCAGCCAAGGAACTAGCCTCTACGAGCAGTACTTC
CASSQGTSLYEQYF
>.|TRBD1|16|TRBJ2-7|TRBV7-2
TGTGCCAGCAGCCCACAGGGGGCGGGACCCTCCTACGAGCAGTACTTC
CASSPQGAGPSYEQYF
>.|TRBD2|15|TRBJ2-1|TRBV27
TGTGCCAGCAGTTCGGGGACTAGCGGGAGGAATGAGCAGTTCTTC
CASSSGTSGRNEQFF
>.|.|15|TRBJ2-5|TRBV5-1
TGCGCCAGCAGCTCCCGGGACAATCTTCAAGAGACCCAGTACTTC
CASSSRDNLQETQYF
>.|.|15|TRBJ2-1|TRBV5-4
TGTGCCAGCAGCTTGTGGGAGCAGTGGGACAATGAGCAGTTCTTC
CASSLWEQWDNEQFF
>.|.|15|TRBJ1-2|TRBV6-5
TGTGCCAGCAGTTACCATCAGGGATCTAACTATGGCTACACCTTC
CASSYHQGSNYGYTF
>.|.|13|TRBJ2-1|TRBV29-1
TGCACCATTCCGGGGTTATACCCCCATGAGCAGTTCTTC
CTIPGLYPHEQFF
>.|.|14|TRBJ1-1|TRBV6-6
TGTGCCAGCAGTTACTACGGTCGAGGCGCTGAAGCTTTCTTT
CASSYYGRGAEAFF
>few|.|14|TRBJ2-7|TRBV20-1
TGCAGTGCTAGAACCGGGAGTCGGGATTACGAGCAGTACTTC
CSARTGSRDYEQYF
>.|.|13|TRBJ1-4|TRBV30
TGTGCCTGGAATATGGATTCTAATGAAAAACTGTTTTTT
CAWNMDSNEKLFF
>few|.|12|TRBJ2-7|TRBV14
TGTGCCAGCAGCCAAGATCCTTACGAGCAGTACTTC
CASSQDPYEQYF
>.|TRBD2|12|TRBJ2-3|TRBV20-1
TGCAGTGCTAGAGCCAGCGGGAATACGCAGTATTTT
CSARASGNTQYF
>.|.|13|TRBJ2-1|TRBV29-1
TGCAGCGTTGAAGTAGCGGTCTACAATGAGCAGTTCTTC
CSVEVAVYNEQFF
>.|TRBD2|15|TRBJ2-7|TRBV4-3
TGCGCCAGCAGCCAAAGGGCGGGAGGGCCGAAGGAGCAGTACTTC
CASSQRAGGPKEQYF
>.|.|13|TRBJ1-2|TRBV7-9
TGTGCCAGCAGCCCCAGGACCCTCTATGGCTACACCTTC
CASSPRTLYGYTF
>.|TRBD2|14|TRBJ2-3|TRBV30
TGTGCCTGGAGTGTAGCGGGAGTGGCAGATACGCAGTATTTT
CAWSVAGVADTQYF
>.|.|13|TRBJ1-1|TRBV7-9
TGTGCCAGCAGCATGCCGGGGGAGACTGAAGCTTTCTTT
CASSMPGETEAFF
>.|TRBD2|15|TRBJ2-1|TRBV7-9
TGTGCCAGCAGCTTCCTGACTAGCAGTAACAATGAGCAGTTCTTC
CASSFLTSSNNEQFF
>.|.|12|TRBJ2-7|TRBV11-2
TGTGCCAGCAGCTCCCCGGGCTACGAGCAGTACTTC
CASSSPGYEQYF